This T cell receptor beta chain was captured by sequencing in a study of CD8 T cells in ankylosing spondylitis. The V end was cut by 1 base, the J end by 6 bases, with 13 bases between. Per germline, CDR1 LNHDA and CDR2 SQIVND (reference sequence). The CDR3 has 15 amino acids. This clonotype was counted at least ten times. Its antigen is as yet unknown. Library preparation for TCR beta used quantitative 5'-RACE with molecular barcodes. TCRdb passed the 5' RACE reads through MiXCR, listing each CDR3 protein once. The table records 240,000 or so distinct CDR3 sequences, 7.5% to 9% of them present only once. Whole-study findings and limits: Relatively rare in peripheral blood, disease-linked clones were also CD8+.

The chain links TRBV19 to TRBJ2-1, with unresolved D. The sample was blood, either unsorted or a sorted T cell fraction (not recorded which). The clonotype was recovered from a male donor with ankylosing spondylitis or in good health (not recorded which). CDR3 sequence (DNA): TGTGCCAGTAGTATAGGCGGCTACGGGTTCAATGAGCAGTTCTTC. Protein: CASSIGGYGFNEQFF.